These 22 T cell receptor beta chains were all obtained from the same sample, sequenced in a study of control samples from healthy donors and cancer patients. Assay: immunoSEQ multiplex PCR; the TCRdb copy retains only in-frame clones and omits some. The table lists 110,000 or so clones, 80% to 90% of them singletons. Input material: blood. These receptors were obtained from a man aged 50 to 59 in good health.

The rearrangement links TRBV2 to TRBJ1-2; a weak D match, TRBD1 (5 bases). Trimming left V 2 bases short and J 4 bases short, with 14 bases between. The CDR3 is 15 residues long. From germline, CDR1 is SNHLY and CDR2 FYNNEI. This CDR3 is CASSESSVGTYGYTF. CDR3 bases: TGTGCCAGCAGTGAAAGTTCGGTTGGGACCTATGGCTACACCTTC. Based on the CDR3 plus reference TRBV2 and TRBJ1-2, the full variable domain is EPEVTQTPSHQVTQMGQEVILRCVPISNHLYFYWYRQILGQKVEFLVSFYNNEISEKSEIFDDQFSVERPDGSNFTLKIRSTKLEDSAMYFCASSESSVGTYGYTFGSGTRLTVV.

The chain is built from TRBV9 and TRBJ1-2, with D unresolved. Trimming removed 4 bases from V and 5 bases from J, with 3 bases in between. In germline, CDR1 is SGDLS, CDR2 YYNGEE. The CDR3 has 10 residues. The CDR3 region is CASSSYGYTF. The CDR3 nucleotides are TGTGCCAGCAGCTCGTATGGCTACACCTTC.

CDR3 amino acids: CAWRRGLAVGTDTQYF. The CDR3 nucleotides are TGTGCCTGGAGGCGGGGACTAGCGGTGGGCACAGATACGCAGTATTTT. The chain joins TRBV30 to TRBJ2-3; the match to TRBD2 covers 11 bases. The CDR3 length is 16 residues. CDR1 is GTSNPN and CDR2 is SVGIG in the germline V gene (reference sequence). V trimming: 3 bases; J trimming: 1 base; junction bases outside the gene matches: 6.

This sequence joins TRBV27 and TRBJ1-1; weak D call: TRBD1 (6 bases). The V end was cut by 5 bases, the J end by 0 bases, with 16 bases between. This CDR3 contains 16 residues. Per the germline V gene, CDR1 is MNHEY and CDR2 is SMNVEV (reference sequence). The CDR3 is CASSPRQARMNTEAFF. The CDR3 DNA follows: TGTGCCAGCAGTCCTCGACAGGCTAGGATGAACACTGAAGCTTTCTTT.

This rearrangement joins TRBV19 to TRBJ1-1, with 9 bases lining up with TRBD1. CDR3 length equals 15 residues. V lost 5 bases to trimming and J lost 1 base; unmatched junction nucleotides: 5. Per the germline V gene, CDR1 is LNHDA and CDR2 is SQIVND (reference sequence). The DNA of the CDR3 is TGTGCCAGTAGTCCGCCGGGACAGGGGAACACTGAAGCTTTCTTT. Its protein is CASSPPGQGNTEAFF.

The chain recombines TRBV30 with TRBJ1-5, with D possibly being TRBD1 (6 bases). With 2 bases removed from V and 2 bases from J, the gap between germline ends came to 7 bases. The CDR3 covers 13 residues. Germline CDR1 is GTSNPN and CDR2 is SVGIG (reference sequence). CDR3 coding DNA: TGTGCCTGGAGTCGACAGGGCAATCAGCCCCAGCATTTT. Its translation is CAWSRQGNQPQHF.

CDR3 in amino acids: CASSPDPAGVTEAFF. The CDR3, as DNA: TGTGCCAGCAGCCCTGACCCCGCTGGTGTCACTGAAGCTTTCTTT. The gene calls are TRBV5-4 and TRBJ1-1; D is undetermined. CDR1 and CDR2 from the germline V gene are SGHNT and YYREEE (reference sequence). Trimming stripped 4 bases from V and 4 bases from J, with 17 bases between. The CDR3 is 15 amino acids.

The CDR3 DNA reads TGTGCCAGCACCCTGAGGTCCTACGAGCAGTACTTC. Its translation is CASTLRSYEQYF. The chain joins TRBV6-5 to TRBJ2-7; no clear D. Trimming removed 7 bases at V and 1 base at J, with 8 bases between. Looked up from germline, CDR1 is MNHEY and CDR2 is SVGAGI. The CDR3 is 12 amino acids.

The rearrangement joins TRBV5-6 to TRBJ1-1; D uncertain. Germline loops: CDR1 SGHDT, CDR2 YYEEEE. Trimming cost V 0 bases and J 1 base, with 4 bases left between them. CDR3 length: 13 residues. CDR3 sequence: CASSLVRNTEAFF. The CDR3 DNA is TGTGCCAGCAGCTTGGTACGGAACACTGAAGCTTTCTTT. Supplemented by reference TRBV5-6 and TRBJ1-1, the full variable domain reads DAGVTQSPTHLIKTRGQQVTLRCSPKSGHDTVSWYQQALGQGPQFIFQYYEEEERQRGNFPDRFSGHQFPNYSSELNVNALLLGDSALYLCASSLVRNTEAFFGQGTRLTVV.

The chain combines TRBV7-6 with TRBJ1-6; 10 bases fit TRBD1. The CDR3 has 16 amino acids. J was trimmed by 5 bases and V by 3 bases; bases with no gene match: 4. CDR1 is SGHVS, CDR2 FNYEAQ, per germline. The CDR3, as DNA: TGTGCCAGCAGCTTGGAGGGACAGGGGAATAATTCACCCCTCCACTTT. It encodes CASSLEGQGNNSPLHF.

This clone was seen once. This chain joins TRBV2 and TRBJ2-2; D ambiguous. Trimming stripped 5 bases from V and 2 bases from J, with 15 bases between. Germline-derived CDR1 and CDR2 are SNHLY and FYNNEI. The CDR3 covers 16 residues. For the CDR3, the DNA is TGTGCCAGCAGTAAACCCTCTCCTCTAAACACCGGGGAGCTGTTTTTT. Residues: CASSKPSPLNTGELFF.

The chain is built from TRBV19 and TRBJ2-7; 7 bases map to TRBD1. The CDR3 runs 13 residues. The ends lost 5 bases at V and 1 base at J; junction bases unmatched: 2. Germline V lookup: CDR1 LNHDA, CDR2 SQIVND (reference sequence). The CDR3: CASSSGQSYEQYF. CDR3 DNA sequence: TGTGCCAGTAGTTCGGGACAGTCCTACGAGCAGTACTTC.

The chain is built from TRBV7-8 and TRBJ1-5; D gene uncertain. V was pared by 2 bases and J by 3 bases, with 17 bases between. Germline lookup yields CDR1 SGHVS and CDR2 FQNEAQ. CDR3 size: 17 residues. The DNA for the CDR3 is TGTGCCAGCAGCTTATGGGCAGCCCAAAGCCCCAATCAGCCCCAGCATTTT. This sequence encodes CASSLWAAQSPNQPQHF. Together with reference TRBV7-8 and TRBJ1-5, the CDR3 gives the full variable domain: GAGVSQSPRYKVAKRGQDVALRCDPISGHVSLFWYQQALGQGPEFLTYFQNEAQLDKSGLPSDRFFAERPEGSVSTLKIQRTQQEDSAVYLCASSLWAAQSPNQPQHFGDGTRLSIL.

The chain couples TRBV18 to TRBJ2-5; 9 positions agree with TRBD1. Looked up from germline, CDR1 is KGHSH and CDR2 is LQKENI. The CDR3 totals 15 residues. J was trimmed by 5 bases and V by 0 bases; bases with no gene match: 4. The CDR3 loop reads CASSPPNRGRETQYF. CDR3 in DNA: TGTGCCAGCTCACCACCGAACAGGGGGCGGGAGACCCAGTACTTC.

The gene calls are TRBV5-1 and TRBJ2-5, with 8 bases aligning to TRBD1. Germline lookup yields CDR1 SGHRS and CDR2 YFSETQ. The CDR3 runs 15 residues. The ends lost 2 bases at V and 5 bases at J; junction bases unmatched: 8. CDR3 loop: CASSFRGPGSETQYF. CDR3 bases: TGCGCCAGCAGCTTCAGGGGGCCTGGGTCCGAGACCCAGTACTTC.

The chain recombines TRBV24-1 with TRBJ1-2; D call uncertain. The CDR3 length is 14 residues. Trimming pared 5 bases from V and 1 base from J, leaving 10 bases between. Germline V gene sequence: CDR1 KGHDR, CDR2 SFDVKD. CDR3 amino acids: CATSGAGDNYGYTF. In DNA, the CDR3 is TGTGCCACCAGTGGGGCAGGAGATAACTATGGCTACACCTTC.

The chain links TRBV29-1 to TRBJ1-3; a weak D match, TRBD1 (5 bases). This CDR3 has 13 residues. CDR1 is SQVTM, CDR2 ANQGSEA, per germline. Trimming took 4 bases from V and 4 from J, leaving 11 bases between them. The CDR3 loop is CSVVGVDGNTIYF. Here the CDR3 DNA reads TGCAGCGTTGTGGGGGTTGACGGAAACACCATATATTTT.

This clone was counted a single time. The chain couples TRBV6-5 to TRBJ2-5; weak D call: TRBD2 (6 bases). The CDR3 is 13 amino acids. Between the trimmed V and J ends, which lost 5 bases and 5 bases, there was a span of 12 bases. From germline, CDR1 is MNHEY and CDR2 SVGAGI. CDR3 nucleotides: TGTGCCAGCAGTCAAAGGGACTTGGAGACCCAGTACTTC. It codes for CASSQRDLETQYF.

This clone has only one observation. The rearrangement joins TRBV4-3 to TRBJ2-1; 9 bases line up with TRBD2. This CDR3 comprises 16 residues. CDR1 is LGHNA and CDR2 is YSLEER in the germline V gene. J gave up 8 bases and V 3 bases, and 11 bases lay outside the gene matches. The chain's CDR3 is CASSQIAGADLDEQFF. CDR3 coding DNA: TGCGCCAGCAGCCAGATAGCGGGGGCCGATCTCGATGAGCAGTTCTTC.

V and J are TRBV11-3 and TRBJ2-1, with 8 bases matching TRBD2. This CDR3 is 12 amino acids long. J lost 13 bases, V lost 5 bases, and 7 bases had no gene match. Germline lookup yields CDR1 SGHNT and CDR2 YENEEA. The CDR3 region is CASSAPGGAQFF. In nucleotides, the CDR3 is TGTGCCAGCAGCGCCCCGGGGGGGGCCCAGTTCTTC.

The chain uses TRBV7-9 and TRBJ2-1, with TRBD1 identical over 12 bases. CDR3 length: 18 residues. Germline assignment: CDR1 SEHNR and CDR2 FQNEAQ (reference sequence). J gave up 6 bases and V 4 bases, and 13 bases lay outside the gene matches. DNA of the CDR3: TGTGCCAGCAGCTCTAATCCCGGGACAGGGGGCTACACCAATGAGCAGTTCTTC. Amino acids: CASSSNPGTGGYTNEQFF.

This chain joins TRBV29-1 and TRBJ2-7, with a tentative D call TRBD1 (6 bases). The V end was cut by 3 bases, the J end by 4 bases, with 10 bases between. There are 12 residues in the CDR3. Germline V gene sequence: CDR1 SQVTM, CDR2 ANQGSEA. The CDR3 DNA is TGCAGCGTTGAGGTCCAGGGGTACGAGCAGTACTTC. This sequence encodes CSVEVQGYEQYF.